What follows are 21 T cell receptor beta chains derived from one specimen sequenced in a study of T-cell reconstitution after alpha-beta-depleted transplantation in children. Unique molecular identifiers were used in preparing the TCRbeta library. One entry per CDR3 protein results from TCRdb running MiXCR on the PCR reads. The sample has 600,000 to 700,000 distinct CDR3 sequences; about an eighth are singletons. This specimen was PBMCs, taken before TCRalphabeta/CD19-depleted stem cell transplant. The source is a girl aged 2-15 years with congenital amegakaryocytic thrombocytopenia, due to receive a stem cell transplant.

This clonotype has a count of ten or more. This rearrangement joins TRBV9 to TRBJ2-1; D assignment may be TRBD1 or TRBD2 (6 bases each). Trimming shortened V by 0 bases and J by 6 bases, and 10 bases separated the two germline ends. This CDR3 is 14 amino acids long. The germline V gene has CDR1 SGDLS and CDR2 YYNGEE. CDR3 bases: TGTGCCAGCAGCGTAGTAGGGGGAGGCAATGAGCAGTTCTTC. This encodes CASSVVGGGNEQFF.

This clonotype was recorded many times. The chain couples TRBV25-1 to TRBJ1-1, with 7 bases lining up with TRBD1. Germline CDR1 reads MGHDK; CDR2 reads SYGVNS. Trimming removed 0 bases from V and 4 bases from J; junction bases left unmatched: 5. The CDR3 covers 15 residues. The CDR3 protein is CASSEYEAGGTEAFF. The CDR3 nucleotides read TGTGCCAGCAGTGAATATGAGGCAGGGGGCACTGAAGCTTTCTTT.

The rearrangement joins TRBV7-2 to TRBJ1-4, with a tentative D call TRBD1 (5 bases). CDR1 is SGHTA, CDR2 FQGNSA, per germline. The V gene lost 5 bases and the J gene lost 7 bases, with 14 bases spanning the gap. CDR3 length: 14 residues. CDR3 protein: CASSIPRGIEKLFF. CDR3 nucleotides: TGTGCCAGCAGCATCCCACGGGGGATTGAAAAACTGTTTTTT.

This clonotype turned up a few times. The rearrangement uses TRBV7-9 and TRBJ2-3; D is uncertain. This CDR3 contains 14 residues. CDR1 SEHNR and CDR2 FQNEAQ come from the germline V gene (reference sequence). V shed 5 bases and J shed 0 bases, with 9 bases lying between them. The CDR3 loop is CASSLDFSTDTQYF. The CDR3, as DNA: TGTGCCAGCAGCCTCGATTTTAGCACAGATACGCAGTATTTT.

This clonotype came up once. This may stem from a read error, because a much larger clone lies one nucleotide away. This chain joins TRBV28 and TRBJ1-1; unclear D gene. V gave up 4 bases and J gave up 11 bases, with 14 bases separating them. CDR1 is MDHEN, CDR2 SYDVKM, per germline. The CDR3 is 12 residues long. The DNA of the CDR3 is TGTGCCAGCAGTTCATCACCGCTACGGGCTTTCTTT. It is translated as CASSSSPLRAFF.

This clonotype was recorded many times. The V and J genes are TRBV12-3 or TRBV12-4 and TRBJ1-2; 9 bases fit TRBD1. This CDR3 is 17 amino acids long. Unmatched junction bases numbered 12, after V lost 3 bases and J lost 4 bases. This chain's CDR3 is CASSLDRGRPHFYGYTF. The CDR3 DNA sequence: TGTGCCAGCAGTTTGGACAGGGGTCGACCCCATTTCTATGGCTACACCTTC.

This chain uses TRBV10-2 with TRBJ2-1; 10 bases are shared with TRBD2. V trimming: 6 bases; J trimming: 0 bases; junction bases outside the gene matches: 5. This CDR3 is built from 16 residues. Per germline, CDR1 WSHSY and CDR2 SAAADI. The CDR3 loop reads CASRGLATSSYNEQFF. As DNA, the CDR3 is TGCGCCAGCAGGGGACTAGCGACGAGCTCCTACAATGAGCAGTTCTTC.

In its sample, this clonotype was seen a few times. The gene calls are TRBV15 and TRBJ1-3; perhaps TRBD1 as D (5 bases). The germline V gene has CDR1 LNHNV and CDR2 YYDKDF (reference sequence). This CDR3 has 16 residues. Trimming took 0 bases from V and 4 from J, leaving 13 bases between them. This CDR3 reads CATSRDPGGTGNTIYF. CDR3 sequence (DNA): TGTGCCACCAGCAGAGATCCCGGGGGAACGGGAAACACCATATATTTT.

This clonotype was seen many times. Its ends do not fully match the called genes, so a read error is possible. The rearrangement uses TRBV29-1 and TRBJ1-1; TRBD1 might be the D (5 bases). The V gene's germline CDR1 is SQVTM and CDR2 ANQGSEA. The CDR3 covers 12 residues. CDR3 bases: TGCAGCGTTGATTTTGGGGCAGGTCCGACCCTATTT. This encodes CSVDFGAGPTLF.

The V call is TRBV6-1, the J call TRBJ2-7; weak D call: TRBD1 (6 bases). Germline assignment: CDR1 MNHNS and CDR2 SASEGT. The CDR3 has 14 residues. V was clipped by 5 bases and J by 3 bases, with 14 bases between them. CDR3 amino acids: CASSRDNRVYEQYF. The DNA for the CDR3 is TGTGCCAGCAGTAGGGACAACAGGGTCTACGAGCAGTACTTC.

This clonotype was counted at least ten times. This rearrangement joins TRBV29-1 to TRBJ1-2; no clear D. Germline values: CDR1 SQVTM, CDR2 ANQGSEA. Trimming took off 7 bases at V and 7 bases at J, with 13 bases between the two ends. The CDR3 contains 11 residues. The CDR3 sequence is CSASSSLGYTF. CDR3 nucleotides: TGCAGCGCCAGCTCCTCGCTTGGCTACACCTTC.

This clonotype has a count of ten or more. V is TRBV20-1 and J is TRBJ1-1; unclear D gene. Germline V lookup: CDR1 DFQATT, CDR2 SNEGSKA (reference sequence). Trimming removed 0 bases from V and 5 bases from J, with 13 bases in between. The CDR3 extends over 14 amino acids. In DNA form, the CDR3 reads TGCAGTGCTAGAGATGCCAGGATATTAACTGAAGCTTTCTTT. Protein product: CSARDARILTEAFF.

This clonotype has at least ten counts. The rearrangement links TRBV5-1 to TRBJ2-7; D remains ambiguous. This CDR3 comprises 13 residues. Looked up from germline, CDR1 is SGHRS and CDR2 is YFSETQ. Trimming left V 2 bases short and J 1 base short, with 7 bases between. CDR3 sequence (DNA): TGCGCCAGCAGCTTTGACGCGTCCTACGAGCAGTACTTC. The encoded protein is CASSFDASYEQYF.

CDR3 sequence reads: CASGGTERNQPQHF. CDR3 DNA: TGCGCCAGCGGCGGGACAGAGCGCAATCAGCCCCAGCATTTT. This chain uses TRBV5-1 with TRBJ1-5; 7 bases align to TRBD1. This CDR3 has 14 amino acids. V lost 7 bases, J lost 2 bases, and 6 bases stayed unmatched. Germline V lookup: CDR1 SGHRS, CDR2 YFSETQ.

This clonotype was picked up many times. The genes are TRBV12-3 or TRBV12-4 and TRBJ1-1; weak D call: TRBD1 (5 bases). This CDR3 region has 14 residues. V was clipped by 8 bases and J by 6 bases, with 19 bases between them. The CDR3 DNA is TGTGCCAGCCGGCCTTCAGGGAGCATCGCTGAAGCTTTCTTT. Translation gives CASRPSGSIAEAFF.

This clonotype has just a few counts. V is TRBV29-1 and J is TRBJ2-7; D not certain. V lost 1 base, J lost 2 bases, and 21 bases lay in between. Germline V gene data show CDR1 as SQVTM and CDR2 as ANQGSEA. The CDR3 runs to 17 residues. The CDR3 is CSVEGGRSGHHPYEQYF. CDR3 nucleotides: TGCAGCGTTGAAGGTGGTAGGTCCGGGCACCATCCCTACGAGCAGTACTTC.

The chain combines TRBV5-1 with TRBJ2-1; tentative D call: TRBD2 (6 bases). Looked up from germline, CDR1 is SGHRS and CDR2 is YFSETQ. Trimming cost V 8 bases and J 1 base, with 16 bases left between them. CDR3 length equals 15 residues. The CDR3 spells CASHNAGWSYNEQFF. The CDR3 bases are TGCGCCAGTCATAACGCGGGATGGTCCTACAATGAGCAGTTCTTC.

This clonotype was counted a few times. The chain recombines TRBV10-3 with TRBJ2-2; 8 nucleotides align to TRBD2. J was trimmed by 4 bases and V by 3 bases; bases with no gene match: 10. CDR1 ENHRY and CDR2 SYGVKD come from the germline V gene. This CDR3 has 17 residues. CDR3 protein: CAISELGAGVGTGELFF. The CDR3 DNA reads TGTGCCATCAGTGAATTAGGAGCGGGAGTGGGCACCGGGGAGCTGTTTTTT.

This clonotype was seen many times. This rearrangement joins TRBV5-1 to TRBJ1-1; D call uncertain. Germline V gene sequence: CDR1 SGHRS, CDR2 YFSETQ. Trimming removed 1 base from V and 0 bases from J, with 13 bases in between. The CDR3 consists of 16 residues. The CDR3 DNA sequence: TGCGCCAGCAGCTTGTATGGCCGAGAGGTGAACACTGAAGCTTTCTTT. Its translation: CASSLYGREVNTEAFF.

This clonotype occurred many times. V is TRBV6-6 and J is TRBJ2-2; D gene ambiguous. The CDR3 totals 12 residues. Germline V lookup: CDR1 MNHNY, CDR2 SVGAGI (reference sequence). Trimming pared 7 bases from V and 6 bases from J, leaving 9 bases between. The CDR3 nucleotides read TGTGCCAGCAACCGTGGGCCCGGGGAGCTGTTTTTT. This translates into CASNRGPGELFF.

This clonotype was recorded at least ten times. The rearrangement joins TRBV20-1 to TRBJ2-3; the match to TRBD2 covers 9 bases. CDR1 and CDR2 from the germline V gene are DFQATT and SNEGSKA (reference sequence). The J segment lost 3 bases and the V segment lost 3 bases, leaving 10 bases of the junction unmatched. The CDR3 spans 16 residues. The CDR3 region is CSASMGVAGATDTQYF. Here the CDR3 DNA reads TGCAGTGCTAGTATGGGAGTAGCGGGAGCGACAGATACGCAGTATTTT.